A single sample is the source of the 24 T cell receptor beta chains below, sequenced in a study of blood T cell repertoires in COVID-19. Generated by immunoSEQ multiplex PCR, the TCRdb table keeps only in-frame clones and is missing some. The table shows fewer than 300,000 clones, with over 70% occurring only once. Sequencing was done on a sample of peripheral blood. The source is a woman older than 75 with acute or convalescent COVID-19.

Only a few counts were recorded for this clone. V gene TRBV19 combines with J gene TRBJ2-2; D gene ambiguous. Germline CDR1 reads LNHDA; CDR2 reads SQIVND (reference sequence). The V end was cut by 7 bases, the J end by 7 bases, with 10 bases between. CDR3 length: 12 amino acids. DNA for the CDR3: TGTGCCAGTACTTCAACCGGCGGGGAGCTGTTTTTT. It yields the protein CASTSTGGELFF.

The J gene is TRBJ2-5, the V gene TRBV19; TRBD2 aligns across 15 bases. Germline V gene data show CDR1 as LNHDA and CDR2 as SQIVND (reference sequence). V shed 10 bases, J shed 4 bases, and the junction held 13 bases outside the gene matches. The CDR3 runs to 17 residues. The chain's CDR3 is CATSLGLAGGPGETQYF. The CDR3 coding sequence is TGTGCCACAAGTTTAGGACTAGCGGGAGGGCCGGGAGAGACCCAGTACTTC.

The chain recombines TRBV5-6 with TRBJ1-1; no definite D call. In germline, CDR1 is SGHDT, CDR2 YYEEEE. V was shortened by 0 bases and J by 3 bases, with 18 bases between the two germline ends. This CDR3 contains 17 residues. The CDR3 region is CASSLGGLWLGDTEAFF. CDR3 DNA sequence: TGTGCCAGCAGCTTGGGAGGGTTGTGGCTCGGGGACACTGAAGCTTTCTTT. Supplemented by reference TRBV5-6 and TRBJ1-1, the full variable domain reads DAGVTQSPTHLIKTRGQQVTLRCSPKSGHDTVSWYQQALGQGPQFIFQYYEEEERQRGNFPDRFSGHQFPNYSSELNVNALLLGDSALYLCASSLGGLWLGDTEAFFGQGTRLTVV.

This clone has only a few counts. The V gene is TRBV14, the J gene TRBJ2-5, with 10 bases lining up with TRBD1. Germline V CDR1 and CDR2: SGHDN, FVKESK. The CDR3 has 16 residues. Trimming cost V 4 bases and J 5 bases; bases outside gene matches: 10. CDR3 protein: CASSLPGTGVRETQYF. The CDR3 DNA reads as TGTGCCAGCAGCCTCCCCGGGACAGGGGTGCGGGAGACCCAGTACTTC.

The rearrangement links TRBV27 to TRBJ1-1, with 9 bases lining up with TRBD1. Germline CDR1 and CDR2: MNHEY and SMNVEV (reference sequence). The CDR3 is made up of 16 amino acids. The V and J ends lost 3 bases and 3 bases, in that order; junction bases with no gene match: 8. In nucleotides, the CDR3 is TGTGCCAGCAGTTTCCGGAGGACAGGGGTGGACACTGAAGCTTTCTTT. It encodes CASSFRRTGVDTEAFF.

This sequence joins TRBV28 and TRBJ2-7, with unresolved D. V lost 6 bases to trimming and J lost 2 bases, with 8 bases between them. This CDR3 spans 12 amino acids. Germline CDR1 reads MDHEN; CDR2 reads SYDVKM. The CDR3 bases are TGTGCCAGCAGGGCTTCCACCTACGAGCAGTACTTC. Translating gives CASRASTYEQYF. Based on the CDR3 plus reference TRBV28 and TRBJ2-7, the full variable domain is DVKVTQSSRYLVKRTGEKVFLECVQDMDHENMFWYRQDPGLGLRLIYFSYDVKMKEKGDIPEGYSVSREKKERFSLILESASTNQTSMYLCASRASTYEQYFGPGTRLTVT.

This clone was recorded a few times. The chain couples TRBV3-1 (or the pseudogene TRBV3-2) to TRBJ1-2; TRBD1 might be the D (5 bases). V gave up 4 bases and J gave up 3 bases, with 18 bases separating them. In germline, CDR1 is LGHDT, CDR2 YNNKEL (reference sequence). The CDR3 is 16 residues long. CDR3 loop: CASSRSTGEKDYGYTF. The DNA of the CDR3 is TGTGCCAGCAGCCGCTCTACGGGGGAGAAGGACTATGGCTACACCTTC.

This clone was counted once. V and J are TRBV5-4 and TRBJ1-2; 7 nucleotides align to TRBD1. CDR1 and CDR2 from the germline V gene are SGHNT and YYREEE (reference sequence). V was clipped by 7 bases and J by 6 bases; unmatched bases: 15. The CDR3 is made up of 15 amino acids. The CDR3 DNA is TGTGCCAGCCGGCCAGGGGGGACTTTGACGGATGGCTACACCTTC. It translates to CASRPGGTLTDGYTF.

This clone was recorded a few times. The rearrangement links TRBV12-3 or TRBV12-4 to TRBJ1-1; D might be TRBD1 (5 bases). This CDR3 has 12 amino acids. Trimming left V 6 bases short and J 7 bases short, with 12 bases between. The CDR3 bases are TGTGCCAGCAGCCAAGGACACCTTGAAGCTTTCTTT. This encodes CASSQGHLEAFF.

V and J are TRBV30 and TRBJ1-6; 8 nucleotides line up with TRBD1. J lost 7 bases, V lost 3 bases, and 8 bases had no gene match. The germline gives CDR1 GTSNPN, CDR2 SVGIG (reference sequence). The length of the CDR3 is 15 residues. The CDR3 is CAWRGGQGRNSPLHF. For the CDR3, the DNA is TGTGCCTGGAGAGGAGGACAGGGTAGGAATTCACCCCTCCACTTT.

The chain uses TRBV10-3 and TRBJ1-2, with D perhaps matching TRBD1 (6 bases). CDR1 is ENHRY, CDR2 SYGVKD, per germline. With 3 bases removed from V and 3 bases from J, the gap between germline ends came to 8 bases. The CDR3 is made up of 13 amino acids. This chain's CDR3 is CAISEGGDYGYTF. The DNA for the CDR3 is TGTGCCATCAGTGAAGGGGGAGACTATGGCTACACCTTC.

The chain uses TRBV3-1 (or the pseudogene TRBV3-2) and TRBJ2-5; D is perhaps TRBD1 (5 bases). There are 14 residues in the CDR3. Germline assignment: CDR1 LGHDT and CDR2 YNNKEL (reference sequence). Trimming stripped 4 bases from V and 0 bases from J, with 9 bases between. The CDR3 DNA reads TGTGCCAGCAGCCTCAGGGCCAACCAAGAGACCCAGTACTTC. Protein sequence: CASSLRANQETQYF.

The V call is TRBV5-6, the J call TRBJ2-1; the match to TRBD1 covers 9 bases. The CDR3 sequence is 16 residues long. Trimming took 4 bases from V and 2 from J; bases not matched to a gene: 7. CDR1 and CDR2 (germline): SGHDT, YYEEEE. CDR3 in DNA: TGTGCCAGCAGCGATAGGACAGGGGCTACCTACAATGAGCAGTTCTTC. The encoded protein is CASSDRTGATYNEQFF.

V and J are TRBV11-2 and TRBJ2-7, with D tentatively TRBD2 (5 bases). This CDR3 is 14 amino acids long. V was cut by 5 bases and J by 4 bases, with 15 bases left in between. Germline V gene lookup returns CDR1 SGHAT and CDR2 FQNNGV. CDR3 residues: CASSPAEGLYEQYF. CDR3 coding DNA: TGTGCCAGCAGCCCAGCGGAAGGGCTATACGAGCAGTACTTC. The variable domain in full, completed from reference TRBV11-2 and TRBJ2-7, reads EAGVAQSPRYKIIEKRQSVAFWCNPISGHATLYWYQQILGQGPKLLIQFQNNGVVDDSQLPKDRFSAERLKGVDSTLKIQPAKLEDSAVYLCASSPAEGLYEQYFGPGTRLTVT.

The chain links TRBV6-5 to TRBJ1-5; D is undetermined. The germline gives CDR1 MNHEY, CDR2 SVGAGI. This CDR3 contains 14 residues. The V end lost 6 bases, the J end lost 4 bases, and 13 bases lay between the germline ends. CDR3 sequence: CASSRNTKNQPQHF. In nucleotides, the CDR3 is TGTGCCAGCAGCCGTAACACAAAGAATCAGCCCCAGCATTTT.

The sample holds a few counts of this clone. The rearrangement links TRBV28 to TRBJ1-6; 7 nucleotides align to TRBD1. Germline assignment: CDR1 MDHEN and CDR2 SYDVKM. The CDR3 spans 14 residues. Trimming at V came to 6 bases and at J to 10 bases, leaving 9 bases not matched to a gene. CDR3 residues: CASSPRTGDSPLHF. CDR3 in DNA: TGTGCCAGCAGCCCTCGGACAGGTGACTCACCCCTCCACTTT.

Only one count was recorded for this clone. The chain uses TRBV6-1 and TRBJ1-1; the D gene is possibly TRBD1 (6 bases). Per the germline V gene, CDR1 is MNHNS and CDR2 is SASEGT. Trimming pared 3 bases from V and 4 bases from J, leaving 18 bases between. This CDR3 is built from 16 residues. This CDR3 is CASSDTGRGLLTEAFF. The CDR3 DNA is TGTGCCAGCAGTGATACAGGGCGCGGACTTCTCACTGAAGCTTTCTTT.

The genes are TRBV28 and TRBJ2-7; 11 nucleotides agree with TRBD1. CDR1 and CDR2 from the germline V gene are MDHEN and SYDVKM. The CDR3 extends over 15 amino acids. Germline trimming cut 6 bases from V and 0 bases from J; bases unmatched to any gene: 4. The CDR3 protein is CASSAGTGGSYEQYF. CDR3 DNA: TGTGCCAGCAGCGCCGGGACAGGGGGCTCCTACGAGCAGTACTTC.

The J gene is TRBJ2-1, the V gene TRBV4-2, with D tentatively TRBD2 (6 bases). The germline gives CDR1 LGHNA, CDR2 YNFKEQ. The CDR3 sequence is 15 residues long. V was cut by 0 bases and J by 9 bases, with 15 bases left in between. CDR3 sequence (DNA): TGTGCCAGCAGCCAAGAAGAGGGGCGGGACGGTGAGCAGTTCTTC. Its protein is CASSQEEGRDGEQFF.

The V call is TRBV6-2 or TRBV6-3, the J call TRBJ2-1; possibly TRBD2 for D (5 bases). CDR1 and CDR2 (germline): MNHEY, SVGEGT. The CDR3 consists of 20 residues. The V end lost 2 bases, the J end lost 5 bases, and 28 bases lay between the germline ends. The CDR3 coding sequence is TGTGCCAGCAGTTACCCAGCCAAGCGGACCCACCGCAATAAGGACAATGAGCAGTTCTTC. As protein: CASSYPAKRTHRNKDNEQFF.

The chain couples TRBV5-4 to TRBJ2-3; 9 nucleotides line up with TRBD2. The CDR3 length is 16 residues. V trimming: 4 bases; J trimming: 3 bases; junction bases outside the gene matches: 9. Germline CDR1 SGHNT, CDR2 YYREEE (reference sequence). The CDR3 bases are TGTGCCAGCAGCCGAGGGGCGGGAGGGGGGACAGATACGCAGTATTTT. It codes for CASSRGAGGGTDTQYF.

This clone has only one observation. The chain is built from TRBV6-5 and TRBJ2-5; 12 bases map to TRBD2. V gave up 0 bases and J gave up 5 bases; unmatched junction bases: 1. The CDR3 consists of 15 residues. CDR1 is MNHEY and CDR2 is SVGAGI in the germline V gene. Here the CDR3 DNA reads TGTGCCAGCAGTTACTCGACTAGCGGGAGTGAGACCCAGTACTTC. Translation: CASSYSTSGSETQYF.

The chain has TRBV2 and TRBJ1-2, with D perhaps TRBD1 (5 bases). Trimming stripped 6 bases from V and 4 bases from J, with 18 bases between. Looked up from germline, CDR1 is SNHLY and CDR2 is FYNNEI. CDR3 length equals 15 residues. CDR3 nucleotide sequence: TGTGCCAGCAGCCGGTTGACAGAGACTTTCTATGGCTACACCTTC. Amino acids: CASSRLTETFYGYTF. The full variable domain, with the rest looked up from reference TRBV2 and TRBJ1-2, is EPEVTQTPSHQVTQMGQEVILRCVPISNHLYFYWYRQILGQKVEFLVSFYNNEISEKSEIFDDQFSVERPDGSNFTLKIRSTKLEDSAMYFCASSRLTETFYGYTFGSGTRLTVV.

The CDR3 here is CASSSTGTSGSRWETQYF. For the CDR3, the DNA is TGCGCCAGCAGCTCCACCGGGACTAGCGGGAGTAGGTGGGAGACCCAGTACTTC. The chain uses TRBV5-1 and TRBJ2-5; 14 bases line up with TRBD2. This CDR3 spans 18 amino acids. The germline CDR1 and CDR2 sequences are SGHRS and YFSETQ. V trimming: 3 bases; J trimming: 5 bases; junction bases outside the gene matches: 12.